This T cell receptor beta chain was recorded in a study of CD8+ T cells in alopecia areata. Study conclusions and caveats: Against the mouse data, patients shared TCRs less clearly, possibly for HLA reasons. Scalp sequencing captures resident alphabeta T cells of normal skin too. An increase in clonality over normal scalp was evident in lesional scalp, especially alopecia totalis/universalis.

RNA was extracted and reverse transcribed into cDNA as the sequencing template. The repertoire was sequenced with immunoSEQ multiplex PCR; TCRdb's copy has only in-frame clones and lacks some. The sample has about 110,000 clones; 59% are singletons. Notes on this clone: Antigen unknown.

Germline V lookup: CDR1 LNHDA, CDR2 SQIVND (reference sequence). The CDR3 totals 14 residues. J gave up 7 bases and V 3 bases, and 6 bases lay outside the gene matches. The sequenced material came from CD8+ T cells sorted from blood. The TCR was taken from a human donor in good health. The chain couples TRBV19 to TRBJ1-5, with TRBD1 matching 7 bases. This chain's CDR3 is CASSMTGWGQPQHF. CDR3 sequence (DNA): TGTGCCAGTAGTATGACAGGGTGGGGACAGCCCCAGCATTTT.